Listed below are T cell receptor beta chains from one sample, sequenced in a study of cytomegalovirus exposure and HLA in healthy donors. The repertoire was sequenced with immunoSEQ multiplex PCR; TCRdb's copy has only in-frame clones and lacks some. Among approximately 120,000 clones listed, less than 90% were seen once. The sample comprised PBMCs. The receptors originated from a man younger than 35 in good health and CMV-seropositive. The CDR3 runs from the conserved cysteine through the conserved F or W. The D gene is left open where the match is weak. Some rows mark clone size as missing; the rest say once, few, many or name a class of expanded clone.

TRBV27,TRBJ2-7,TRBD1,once,TGTGCCAGCACTCGACAGGGGGGATACGAGCAGTACTTC,CASTRQGGYEQYF
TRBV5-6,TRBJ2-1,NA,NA,TGTGCCAGCAGCTTGTGGGTTAGCCAACTCAATGAGCAGTTCTTC,CASSLWVSQLNEQFF
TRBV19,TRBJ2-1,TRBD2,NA,TGTGCCAGTAGTATAGTAGCTCAGCGGGGGGCAGGTGAGCAGTTCTTC,CASSIVAQRGAGEQFF
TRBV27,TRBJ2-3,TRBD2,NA,TGTGCCAGCAGTCTGGGGTTCCAGCGGGGAACAGATACGCAGTATTTT,CASSLGFQRGTDTQYF
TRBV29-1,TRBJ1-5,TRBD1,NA,TGCAGCGTTCTTATACAGGGGCAGAGCAATCAGCCCCAGCATTTT,CSVLIQGQSNQPQHF
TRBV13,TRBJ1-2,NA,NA,TGTGCCAGCAGCCCTAAGGGGAAGACAGTCAATAATGGCTACACCTTC,CASSPKGKTVNNGYTF
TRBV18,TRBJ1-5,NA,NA,TGTGCCAGCTCACCGGTAGGCAGGGGAGGGTATCAGCCCCAGCATTTT,CASSPVGRGGYQPQHF
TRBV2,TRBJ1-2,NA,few,TGTGCCAGGGGGAAAAAGGGAGCTAACTATGGCTACACCTTC,CARGKKGANYGYTF
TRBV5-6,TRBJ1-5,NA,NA,TGTGCCAGCAGCTGGGGACACCAGCCCAATCAGCCCCAGCATTTT,CASSWGHQPNQPQHF
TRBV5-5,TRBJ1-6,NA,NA,TGTGCCAGCAGCCCCCGGGGGGCGCTACTTAATTCACCCCTCCACTTT,CASSPRGALLNSPLHF
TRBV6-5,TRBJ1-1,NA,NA,TGTGCCAGCAGTTACAAGGGGTTGGTCACTGAAGCTTTCTTT,CASSYKGLVTEAFF
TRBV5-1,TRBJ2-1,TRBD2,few,TGCGCCAGCAGCACTGGACTAGTCGGCAATGAGCAGTTCTTC,CASSTGLVGNEQFF
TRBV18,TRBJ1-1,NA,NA,TGTGCCAGCTCGCGCAGGGACACTGAAGCTTTCTTT,CASSRRDTEAFF
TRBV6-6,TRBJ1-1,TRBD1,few,TGTGCCAGCAGTTCTCTCAGGGGGAAAGCTTTCTTT,CASSSLRGKAFF
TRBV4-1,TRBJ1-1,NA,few,TGCGCCAGCGGGACTCCGGATATGAACACTGAAGCTTTCTTT,CASGTPDMNTEAFF
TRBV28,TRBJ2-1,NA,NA,TGTGCCAGCAGATCAAATGAGCAGTTCTTC,CASRSNEQFF
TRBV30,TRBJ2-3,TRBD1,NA,TGTGCCTGGAGTGCGGTCAGGGGGCGGGGAGATACGCAGTATTTT,CAWSAVRGRGDTQYF
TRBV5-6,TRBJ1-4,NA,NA,TGTGCCAGCAAAAGCGGGACTCTTGAAAAACTGTTTTTT,CASKSGTLEKLFF
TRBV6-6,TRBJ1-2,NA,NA,TGTGCCAGCAGTTACTCCGGAGACTACACCTTC,CASSYSGDYTF
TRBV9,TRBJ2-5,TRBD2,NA,TGTGCCAGCAGCGCCCAAGCGGGGGGGTTGGAGACCCAGTACTTC,CASSAQAGGLETQYF
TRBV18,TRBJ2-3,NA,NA,TGTGCCAGCTCACTTGGGACTCCCACAAGCACAGATACGCAGTATTTT,CASSLGTPTSTDTQYF
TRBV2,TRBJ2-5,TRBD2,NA,TGTGCCAGCATAGGGAGGGGCAACCAAGAGACCCAGTACTTC,CASIGRGNQETQYF
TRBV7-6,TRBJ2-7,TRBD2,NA,TGTGCCAGCAGCTTACCTAGCGGGGGATACGAGCAGTACTTC,CASSLPSGGYEQYF
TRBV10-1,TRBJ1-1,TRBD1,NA,TGCGCCAGCAGTGGCACAGGGGCCCACACTGAAGCTTTCTTT,CASSGTGAHTEAFF
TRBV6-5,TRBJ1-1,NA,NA,TGTGCCAGCAGTTACGGGCCCCGGACTGAAGCTTTCTTT,CASSYGPRTEAFF
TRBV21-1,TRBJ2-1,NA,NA,TGTGCCAGCAGCAGTCCCCGGGGGGCCCGATACAATGAGCAGTTCTTC,CASSSPRGARYNEQFF
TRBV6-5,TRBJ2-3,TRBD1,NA,TGTGCCAGCAGCTCCGGGACAGGGTCCACAGATACGCAGTATTTT,CASSSGTGSTDTQYF
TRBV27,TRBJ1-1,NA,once,TGTGCCAGCAGTTCGGCAGGGACTGAAGCTTTCTTT,CASSSAGTEAFF
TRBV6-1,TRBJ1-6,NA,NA,TGTGCCGGAGGCTCCGGGGGTTATTCACCCCTCCACTTT,CAGGSGGYSPLHF
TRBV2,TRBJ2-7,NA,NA,TGTGCCAGCAGTGATCCCGGTATTAACTACGAGCAGTACTTC,CASSDPGINYEQYF
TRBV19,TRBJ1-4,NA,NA,TGTGCCAGCTCTCCGAGTGCAACTAATGAAAAACTGTTTTTT,CASSPSATNEKLFF
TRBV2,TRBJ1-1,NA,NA,TGTGCCAGCAGGGGACTTTTTAACACTGAAGCTTTCTTT,CASRGLFNTEAFF
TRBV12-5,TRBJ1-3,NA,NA,TGTGCTAGTGGTTTGGTAGGTTTCCCACAGCCCTCTGGAAACACCATATATTTT,CASGLVGFPQPSGNTIYF
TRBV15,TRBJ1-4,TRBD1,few,TGTGCCACCAGCCCGAGGACAGGTCGGAATGAAAAACTGTTTTTT,CATSPRTGRNEKLFF
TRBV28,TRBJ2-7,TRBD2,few,TGTGCCAGCAGTTTAGGGCGGGGGGGCTACGAGCAGTACTTC,CASSLGRGGYEQYF
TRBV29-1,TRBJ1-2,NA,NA,TGCAGCGTTGATGGGGGGGACTATGGCTACACCTTC,CSVDGGDYGYTF
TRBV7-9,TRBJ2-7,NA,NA,TGTGCCAGCAGCCCAGGGTTCTACGAGCAGTACTTC,CASSPGFYEQYF
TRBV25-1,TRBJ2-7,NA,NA,TGTGCCAGCAAGAGTGCTACCTACGAGCAGTACTTC,CASKSATYEQYF
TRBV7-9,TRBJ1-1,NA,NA,TGTGCCAGCAGCCCCCCATTGGACAGTCCGAACACTGAAGCTTTCTTT,CASSPPLDSPNTEAFF
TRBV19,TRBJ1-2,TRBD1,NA,TGTGCCAGTAGTTTACAGGGGGCCCTTTCATATGGCTACACCTTC,CASSLQGALSYGYTF
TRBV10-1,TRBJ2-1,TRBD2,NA,TGCGCCAGCAGTGATGCCGGACTAGCGGCCTACAATGAGCAGTTCTTC,CASSDAGLAAYNEQFF
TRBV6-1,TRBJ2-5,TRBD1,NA,TGTGCCAGCAGTGACTTGGGACAGAAAGAGACCCAGTACTTC,CASSDLGQKETQYF
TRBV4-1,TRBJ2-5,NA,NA,TGCGCCAGCAGCCAAGACCCAGGCGGGGCGGGTCCGCAAGAGACCCAGTACTTC,CASSQDPGGAGPQETQYF
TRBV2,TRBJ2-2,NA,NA,TGTGCCAGCAGTCACCCTAGGTCGTGGGGGGAGCTGTTTTTT,CASSHPRSWGELFF
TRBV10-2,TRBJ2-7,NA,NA,TGCGCCAGCAGTGAAGCCCCGACAGGTGAGCAGTACTTC,CASSEAPTGEQYF
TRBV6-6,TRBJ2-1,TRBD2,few,TGTGCCAGCATAGGCGGGGGGCACTCCTACAATGAGCAGTTCTTC,CASIGGGHSYNEQFF
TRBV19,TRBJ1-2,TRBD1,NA,TGTGCCAGTAGTCGGGGGGGACAGCTCTATGGCTACACCTTC,CASSRGGQLYGYTF